A selection of T cell receptor beta chains follows, all from one sample in a study of blood T cell repertoires in COVID-19. Profiling relied on immunoSEQ multiplex PCR, and the TCRdb table lists in-frame clones only, not all of them. The table lists about 330,000 clones, over 75% of them singletons. Sequenced sample: PBMCs or T cells enriched from blood (not recorded which). These receptors all stem from a young man who had recovered from COVID-19. Both conserved end residues are part of each CDR3.

v_call	cdr3_aa
TRBV27	CASSQGMNTEAFF
TRBV20-1	CSASRLAGGPDTQYF
TRBV3-1/TRBV3-2	CASSQGWGQGGQETQYF
TRBV6-1	CASSEASSSLYGYTF
TRBV5-1	CASSRTGDSLYNEQFF
TRBV5-3	CARSAIANQPQHF
TRBV6-1	CASSESGGSSPLHF
TRBV6-5	CASRQGRAYGYTF
TRBV30	CAWSVRGDTRREQYF
TRBV12-1	CASSFLGGSQFF
TRBV28	CASSPPGGQGLTEAFF
TRBV5-1	CASSFGTGGRGYTF
TRBV10-3	CAISDPFYEQYF
TRBV11-3	CASSLVGDTGELFF
TRBV11-3	CASSLFMNTEAFF
TRBV7-9	CASSLAVQGAIYEQYF
TRBV11-2	CASSALVRGLPEAFF
TRBV24-1	CATSAPGQNTGELFF
TRBV7-3	CASRWTQAYNEQFF
TRBV14	CASSQALWAYEQYF
TRBV5-1	CASSTRSGVDTIYF
TRBV27	CASRHHRGHGNTEAFF
TRBV30	CAWSVSDYGYTF
TRBV24-1	CATSVLQGYEQFF
TRBV9	CASSVEGYPGELFF
TRBV15	CATSREGGGYEQYF
TRBV7-2	CASSLGGRDQRETQYF
TRBV30	CAWSVRGRENEKLFF
TRBV10-1	CASSEFYRGTYSDTQYF
TRBV5-5	CASSETAGTVYNEQFF
TRBV5-1	CASSTQGPDQETQYF
TRBV29-1	CSVEEAGGTDTQYF
TRBV19	CASTRTGGTGELFF
TRBV7-2	CASSLDGGGASEQYF
TRBV28	CASSPGGRGETGELFF
TRBV19	CASSATLGGYNEQFF
TRBV9	CASSVTAGQNTEAFF
TRBV7-2	CASSRTTSISGNTIYF
TRBV19	CASSIKTGPNEKLFF
TRBV5-4	CASSDREYGYTF
TRBV19	CASTDAGQGIHSPLHF
TRBV9	CASSPGGMEGNTIYF
TRBV7-2	CASSLVLRGTGELFF
TRBV24-1	CATSDFTGTSGYNEQFF
TRBV27	CASSLLAGNTEAFF
TRBV5-1	CASSGLPGQRAGTEAFF
TRBV5-6	CASSKGQGLSYEQYF
TRBV5-6	CASSYTGNTEAFF